This TCR beta chain appears in the sequencing data of a study of blood T cell repertoires in COVID-19 (dated by TCRdb to between 2020 and 2021). Concerning the study at large: Samples covering the acute and convalescent phases of COVID-19 were provided by collaborators in the United States, Italy and Spain. The material from the prospective study consisted of cDNA or gDNA derived from T cells, B-cell-depleted T cells, or PBMCs. Deeply sampled blood TCRbeta repertoires from subjects exposed to, actively infected with, or recovered from COVID-19 were included in the dataset. The repertoires were made available in a free public database intended to serve as a resource for research on the immune response to SARS-CoV-2. The samples were drawn from the first 160 participants of the ongoing ImmuneRACE study and from over a thousand subjects provided by 6 global collaborators. A de-identified subject ID, COVID-19 status, age in years and sex were almost always included in the sample metadata. Where HLA class I and class II types were available, the types were taken from metadata supplied by the sample provider, not from assay-based typing.

The CDR1 and CDR2 encoded by the germline V gene are SGDLS and YYNGEE. The CDR3 runs 16 amino acids, cysteine and phenylalanine included. CDR3 DNA only is kept here, 48 bases in frame from base 1. V trim: 0 bases; J trim: 3 bases; unmatched bases: 6. The full study reports these points: Clinical and demographic metadata were provided uncurated, with the amount varying by source and participant.

The immunoSEQ Assay, a bias-controlled multiplex PCR, was used to amplify TCRbeta CDR3 regions from genomic DNA. As for the original processing: The number of nucleated cells in each sample was estimated from the amplification of reference gene primers within the assay. To quantify the absolute abundance of each unique TCRbeta CDR3 rearrangement, sequence reads were collapsed and filtered. For each sample, productive Simpson clonality was calculated as the square root of Simpson's diversity index across productive rearrangements. TCRdb retrieved this table from immuneACCESS and kept in-frame rearrangements only. Not all clones are present; in checked studies, unresolved V genes account for under half, and no reason is known for the remainder. V and J calls and clone size come straight from that table; D and trimming were deduced from the DNA. This sample gives about 180,000 clones in total; about 88% of them show up just once. Roughly 1.2% of the sample comes from the top ten.

Regarding this clone: No antigen is known for it. No much larger clone exists at a distance of one base, and base qualities are not known.

Participants in the prospective study were enrolled through a virtual design, were aged roughly 18 to 90 years, and lived in about two dozen United States geographic areas. In the prospective study, cohorts were assigned on the basis of participant-reported clinical history obtained from a screening survey and a study questionnaire. In the prospective study, mobile phlebotomists collected whole blood, serum and a nasopharyngeal or oropharyngeal swab from each participant. Over an approximately 2-month period, participants in the prospective study had the option of providing additional blood draws and questionnaires. Before DNA extraction, blood samples from the prospective study were shipped at room temperature or frozen.

This clonotype originated in a human donor with acute COVID-19. The donor label of this sample is uncertain. The receptor chain draws on TRBV9 and TRBJ2-1; TRBD2 fits 7 bases in the junction. The specimen was PBMCs or T cells enriched from blood (not recorded which). The bases read TGTGCCAGCAGCGTAGATGGGGGGAGGGGCTACAATGAGCAGTTCTTC. This yields the protein CASSVDGGRGYNEQFF.